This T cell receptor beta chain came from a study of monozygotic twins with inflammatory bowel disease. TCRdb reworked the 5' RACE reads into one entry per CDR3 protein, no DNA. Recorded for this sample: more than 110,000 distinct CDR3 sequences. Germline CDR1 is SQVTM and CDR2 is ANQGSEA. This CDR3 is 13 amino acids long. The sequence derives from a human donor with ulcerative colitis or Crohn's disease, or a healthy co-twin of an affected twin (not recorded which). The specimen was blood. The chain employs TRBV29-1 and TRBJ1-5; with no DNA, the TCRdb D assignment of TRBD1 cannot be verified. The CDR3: CSVGTVSNQPQHF.